This T cell receptor (beta chain) was recovered during a study of blood T cell repertoires in COVID-19. Germline V lookup: CDR1 LGHDT, CDR2 YNNKEL (reference sequence). This CDR3 region has 16 residues. Trimming cost V 4 bases and J 2 bases; bases outside gene matches: 8. Sequencing was performed with immunoSEQ multiplex PCR; in TCRdb, only in-frame clones are kept and a portion is missing. Of approximately 50,000 clones detected, around 83% appear once; the ten largest clones hold about 6.8%. Specimen: peripheral blood. The clonotype was recovered from a man in his sixties with acute or convalescent COVID-19. The chain combines TRBV3-1 (or the pseudogene TRBV3-2) with TRBJ2-7; the match to TRBD2 covers 10 bases. The DNA for the CDR3 is TGTGCCAGCAGCCGCCTAGCGGGAGTACGGGCCTACGAGCAGTACTTC. Its protein product is CASSRLAGVRAYEQYF.